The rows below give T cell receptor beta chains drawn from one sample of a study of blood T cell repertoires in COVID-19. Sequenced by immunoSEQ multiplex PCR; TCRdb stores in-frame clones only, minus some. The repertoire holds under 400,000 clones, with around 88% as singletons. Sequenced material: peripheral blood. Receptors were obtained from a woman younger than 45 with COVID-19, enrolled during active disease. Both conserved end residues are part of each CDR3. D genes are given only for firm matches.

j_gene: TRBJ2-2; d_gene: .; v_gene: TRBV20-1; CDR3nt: TGCAGTGCTAGTAACCCCGGTCTTACCGGGGAGCTGTTTTTT; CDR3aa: CSASNPGLTGELFF
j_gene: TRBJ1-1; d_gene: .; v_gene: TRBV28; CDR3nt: TGTGCCAGCGGTACAGGAGACACTGAAGCTTTCTTT; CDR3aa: CASGTGDTEAFF
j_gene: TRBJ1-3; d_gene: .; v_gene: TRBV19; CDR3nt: TGTGCCAGTAGTGTCTCTTCCGGGGGGCGCGGGAACACCATATATTTT; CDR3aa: CASSVSSGGRGNTIYF
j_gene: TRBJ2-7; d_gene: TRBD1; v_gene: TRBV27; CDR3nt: TGTGCCAGCAGTTTATTGGGACAGGGGGCAAAAGAGCAGTACTTC; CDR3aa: CASSLLGQGAKEQYF
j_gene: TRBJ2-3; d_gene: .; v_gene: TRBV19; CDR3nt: TGTGCCAGTAACCGTCCTAGGGGTACGCAGTATTTT; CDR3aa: CASNRPRGTQYF
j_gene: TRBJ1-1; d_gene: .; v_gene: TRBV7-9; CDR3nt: TGTGCCAGCAGCTTCATTAGTCCTGAAGCTTTCTTT; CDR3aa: CASSFISPEAFF
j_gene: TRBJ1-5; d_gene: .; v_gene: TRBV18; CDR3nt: TGTGCCAGCTCACCAGACTCAGGGCGCAGGCAGCCCCAGCATTTT; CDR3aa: CASSPDSGRRQPQHF
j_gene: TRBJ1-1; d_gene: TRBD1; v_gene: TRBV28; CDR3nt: TGTGCCAGCAGACAACCGGGACAGGGGTGGTTGAACACTGAAGCTTTCTTT; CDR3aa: CASRQPGQGWLNTEAFF
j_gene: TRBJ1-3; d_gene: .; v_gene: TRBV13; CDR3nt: TGTGCCAGCAGCTTCAGAGGCGGGTCGGGGAACACCATATATTTT; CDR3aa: CASSFRGGSGNTIYF
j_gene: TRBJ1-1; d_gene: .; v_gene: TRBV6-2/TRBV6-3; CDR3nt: TGTGCCAGCAGTTACTACAGTAACACTGAAGCTTTCTTT; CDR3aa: CASSYYSNTEAFF
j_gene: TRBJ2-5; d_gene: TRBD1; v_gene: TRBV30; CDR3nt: TGTGCCTGGAGCTCCGGGACAGGGGGAGAGACCCAGTACTTC; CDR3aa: CAWSSGTGGETQYF
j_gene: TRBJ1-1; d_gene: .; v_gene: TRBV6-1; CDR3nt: TGTGCCAGCAGTGAGGAGGGGATGACTGAAGCTTTCTTT; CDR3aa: CASSEEGMTEAFF
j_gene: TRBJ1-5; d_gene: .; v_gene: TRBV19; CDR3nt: TGTGCCAGTAACCGGAGGGATAGCAATCAGCCCCAGCATTTT; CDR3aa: CASNRRDSNQPQHF
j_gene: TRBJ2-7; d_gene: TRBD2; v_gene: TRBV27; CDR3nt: TGTGCCAGCAGTTTCATGGGGGGGGAGCAGTACTTC; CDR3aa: CASSFMGGEQYF
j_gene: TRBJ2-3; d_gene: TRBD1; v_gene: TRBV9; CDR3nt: TGTGCCACCGTAGACGACAGGGTCCGCACAGATACGCAGTATTTT; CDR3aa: CATVDDRVRTDTQYF